The present TCR beta chain was sequenced within a study of blood T cells in healthy people across ages. A second about 6 to 11 cycle PCR used barcoded and J-beta primers. Every sample gave at least 2.5 million paired-end reads containing CDR3. TCRdb re-analysed the 5' RACE reads in MiXCR, keeping a single row per CDR3 protein. This sample has approximately 850,000 distinct CDR3 sequences, with roughly 60% found just once. Trimming shortened V by 5 bases and J by 6 bases, and 16 bases separated the two germline ends. Germline lookup yields CDR1 SGHTA and CDR2 FQGNSA. The CDR3 is made up of 14 amino acids.

Material: blood. This rearrangement joins TRBV7-2 to TRBJ2-5; D not certain. The origin of this receptor is a man in his thirties or forties in good health. CDR3 coding DNA: TGTGCCAGCAGCGATGCCCTGGGAACAAAGACCCAGTACTTC. Its protein is CASSDALGTKTQYF. The full variable domain, with the rest looked up from reference TRBV7-2 and TRBJ2-5, is GAGVSQSPSNKVTEKGKDVELRCDPISGHTALYWYRQSLGQGLEFLIYFQGNSAPDKSGLPSDRFSAERTGGSVSTLTIQRTQQEDSAVYLCASSDALGTKTQYFGPGTRLLVL.